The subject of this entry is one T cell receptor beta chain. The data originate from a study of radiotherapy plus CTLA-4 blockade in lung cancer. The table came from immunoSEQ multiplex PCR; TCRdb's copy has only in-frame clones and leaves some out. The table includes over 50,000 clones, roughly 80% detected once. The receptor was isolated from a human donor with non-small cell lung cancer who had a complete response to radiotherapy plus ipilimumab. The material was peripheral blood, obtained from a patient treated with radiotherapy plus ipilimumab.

CDR3 protein: CASSSGQRNGYTF. In DNA, the CDR3 is TGCGCCAGCAGCTCGGGACAAAGAAATGGCTACACCTTC. The chain couples TRBV5-1 to TRBJ1-2; possible D gene TRBD1, 6 bases. Trimming stripped 3 bases from V and 6 bases from J, with 12 bases between. The CDR3 spans 13 residues. Per the germline V gene, CDR1 is SGHRS and CDR2 is YFSETQ.